The following is a T cell receptor (beta chain) sequence with its context. As yet, its antigen is unknown. For the second PCR, which ran for about 6 to 11 cycles, a sample-barcoded 5' primer and a J-beta primer mix were used. TCRdb re-derived calls from the 5' RACE reads in MiXCR, one entry per CDR3 protein. The sample lists fewer than 2 million distinct CDR3 sequences, around 40% occurring once. Germline CDR1 is DFQATT and CDR2 is SNEGSKA (reference sequence). This CDR3 contains 16 residues. V lost 1 base and J lost 1, with 15 bases in between. This sample is drawn from a study of blood T cells in healthy people across ages. Study results and caveats: Long-lived donors carried more naive CD4+ cells and greater diversity than aged donors. Measured against age, TCR beta diversity per million T cells decreased in a roughly linear manner.

Sequencing was carried out using blood. The clonotype originates from a human donor in good health. The V call is TRBV20-1, the J call TRBJ2-3, with D tentatively TRBD2 (6 bases). DNA of the CDR3: TGCAGTGCTAGAGTGTCCAGGGCTAGCGGCACAGATACGCAGTATTTT. Amino acid sequence: CSARVSRASGTDTQYF.